Below, 3 T cell receptor beta chains from the same sample are listed, as sequenced in a study of T-cell reconstitution after alpha-beta-depleted transplantation in children. As it was prepared, the TCRbeta library received unique molecular identifiers. TCRdb fed the PCR reads into MiXCR, producing one record per CDR3 protein. Found here are some 70,000 distinct CDR3 sequences, about 7.3% of them singletons; the top ten hold around 2.4%. Specimen: PBMCs from the stem cell graft donor, collected from the stem cell graft. These receptor sequences come from a human donor who donated a stem cell graft to a child with acute lymphoblastic leukemia.

This clonotype was counted ten times or more. The chain combines TRBV9 with TRBJ1-1, with D perhaps TRBD1 (6 bases). In germline, CDR1 is SGDLS, CDR2 YYNGEE. The CDR3 contains 15 residues. Trimming shortened V by 4 bases and J by 4 bases, and 17 bases separated the two germline ends. CDR3 protein: CASSPQGKGSTEAFF. The DNA of the CDR3 is TGTGCCAGCAGCCCACAGGGAAAAGGGAGCACTGAAGCTTTCTTT. The full variable domain, rest sourced from reference TRBV9 and TRBJ1-1, is DSGVTQTPKHLITATGQRVTLRCSPRSGDLSVYWYQQSLDQGLQFLIQYYNGEERAKGNILERFSAQQFPDLHSELNLSSLELGDSALYFCASSPQGKGSTEAFFGQGTRLTVV.

This clonotype was seen at least ten times. The gene calls are TRBV19 and TRBJ1-5; maybe TRBD1 (6 bases). V lost 5 bases, J lost 1 base, and 18 bases lay in between. This CDR3 spans 17 amino acids. Germline V gene data show CDR1 as LNHDA and CDR2 as SQIVND (reference sequence). CDR3 DNA sequence: TGTGCCAGTAGTGCACGGACCGGGGGCCGGAGCAATCAGCCCCAGCATTTT. Translated, it gives CASSARTGGRSNQPQHF.

The sample holds many counts of this clonotype. The V and J genes are TRBV5-6 and TRBJ2-3, with D possibly matching TRBD2 (6 bases). This CDR3 is 14 amino acids long. Germline CDR1 is SGHDT and CDR2 is YYEEEE. V lost 1 base and J lost 2, with 8 bases in between. Here the CDR3 DNA reads TGTGCCAGCAGCTTGAGGGGACTCACAGATACGCAGTATTTT. Residues: CASSLRGLTDTQYF.